The 8 T cell receptor beta chains in this list originate from one sample, sequenced in a study of technical replicates of blood from a handful of donors. Measured with immunoSEQ multiplex PCR; TCRdb has only the in-frame clones, and not every one. This table has around 63,000 clones, 80% to 95% appearing once. Sequenced: PBMCs. The receptors come from a human donor in good health. Some clones in this sample may be carry-over from other donors' samples.

The chain employs TRBV7-2 and TRBJ1-5; the D gene is possibly TRBD1 (6 bases). The germline gives CDR1 SGHTA, CDR2 FQGNSA. The CDR3 contains 13 residues. V was clipped by 2 bases and J by 4 bases, with 6 bases between them. CDR3 in amino acids: CASSLTGNQPQHF. The CDR3 bases are TGTGCCAGCAGCTTAACAGGGAATCAGCCCCAGCATTTT.

The chain has TRBV9 and TRBJ2-2; 8 bases are shared with TRBD1. The CDR3 totals 16 residues. Germline V gene lookup returns CDR1 SGDLS and CDR2 YYNGEE. V lost 0 bases and J lost 0; bases outside the gene matches: 1. CDR3 nucleotide sequence: TGTGCCAGCAGCGTAGCGGGACAGGCGAACACCGGGGAGCTGTTTTTT. This translates into CASSVAGQANTGELFF.

The chain links TRBV4-2 to TRBJ2-1, with 8 positions matching TRBD2. CDR1 and CDR2 from the germline V gene are LGHNA and YNFKEQ. The trim removed 1 base at V and 6 bases at J, leaving 8 bases unmatched. The CDR3 is 16 residues long. CDR3 residues: CASSQGGKREFNEQFF. Written as DNA, the CDR3 is TGTGCCAGCAGCCAAGGGGGGAAGCGGGAGTTCAATGAGCAGTTCTTC.

The rearrangement links TRBV2 to TRBJ2-7; TRBD1 matches at 9 bases. V lost 6 bases to trimming and J lost 2 bases; unmatched junction nucleotides: 8. The CDR3 consists of 15 residues. Germline CDR1 is SNHLY and CDR2 is FYNNEI. This chain's CDR3 is CASRPLGTGTYEQYF. For the CDR3, the DNA is TGTGCCAGCAGACCCTTAGGGACAGGGACCTACGAGCAGTACTTC.

The chain recombines TRBV4-2 with TRBJ2-3; 9 nucleotides agree with TRBD2. The CDR3 is 16 amino acids. The ends lost 2 bases at V and 4 bases at J; junction bases unmatched: 7. The V gene's germline CDR1 is LGHNA and CDR2 YNFKEQ. The CDR3 loop is CASSQLGLARADTQYF. CDR3 DNA sequence: TGTGCCAGCAGCCAACTCGGACTAGCGCGGGCAGATACGCAGTATTTT.

The rearrangement uses TRBV4-3 and TRBJ2-2, with D perhaps TRBD2 (7 bases). Germline V lookup: CDR1 LGHNA, CDR2 YSLEER. This CDR3 is built from 18 residues. The V and J ends lost 1 base and 4 bases respectively, with 19 bases between them. The CDR3 DNA sequence: TGCGCCAGCAGCCAAGGCCCTGCTGGGGGGGGCCTCACCGGGGAGCTGTTTTTT. Protein: CASSQGPAGGGLTGELFF.

The chain couples TRBV30 to TRBJ2-7, with a tentative D call TRBD2 (7 bases). Germline V CDR1 and CDR2: GTSNPN, SVGIG (reference sequence). The CDR3 is 12 amino acids. The V end was cut by 5 bases, the J end by 3 bases, with 11 bases between. DNA of the CDR3: TGTGCCTGGGGTAGGGGGGGCTACGAGCAGTACTTC. Its translation: CAWGRGGYEQYF.

The chain employs TRBV5-4 and TRBJ2-5, with TRBD2 matching 12 bases. CDR1 is SGHNT and CDR2 is YYREEE in the germline V gene (reference sequence). V was pared by 4 bases and J by 5 bases, with 9 bases of the junction left unmatched. This CDR3 comprises 16 residues. CDR3 in amino acids: CASSPSGGAVGETQYF. The CDR3 DNA reads as TGTGCCAGCAGCCCTAGCGGGGGGGCCGTGGGGGAGACCCAGTACTTC. Combining the CDR3 with reference TRBV5-4 and TRBJ2-5 gives the whole variable domain ETGVTQSPTHLIKTRGQQVTLRCSSQSGHNTVSWYQQALGQGPQFIFQYYREEENGRGNFPPRFSGLQFPNYSSELNVNALELDDSALYLCASSPSGGAVGETQYFGPGTRLLVL.